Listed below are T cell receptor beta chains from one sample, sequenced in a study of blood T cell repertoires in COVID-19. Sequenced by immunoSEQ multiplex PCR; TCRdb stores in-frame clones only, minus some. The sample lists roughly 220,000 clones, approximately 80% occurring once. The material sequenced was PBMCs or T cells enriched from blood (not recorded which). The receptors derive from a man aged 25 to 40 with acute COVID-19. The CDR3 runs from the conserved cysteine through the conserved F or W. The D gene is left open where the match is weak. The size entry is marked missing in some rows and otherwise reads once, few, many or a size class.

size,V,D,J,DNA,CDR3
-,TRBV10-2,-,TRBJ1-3,TGCGCCAGCAGTGACCAGTCTGGAAACACCATATATTTT,CASSDQSGNTIYF
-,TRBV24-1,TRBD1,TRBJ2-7,TGTGCCACCAGTCCTTCCCGGGACAGGACTAACTACGAGCAGTACTTC,CATSPSRDRTNYEQYF
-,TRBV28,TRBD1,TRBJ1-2,TGTGCCAGCAGTTTACCGGACAGGGGGCATATCTATGGCTACACCTTC,CASSLPDRGHIYGYTF
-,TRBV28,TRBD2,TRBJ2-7,TGTGCCAGCAGTCCGGGGGGTAACGAGCAGTACTTC,CASSPGGNEQYF
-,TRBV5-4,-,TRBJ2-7,TGTGCCAGCAGGCCCTCGGTAGGGGGCTACGAGCAGTACTTC,CASRPSVGGYEQYF
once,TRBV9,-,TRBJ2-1,TGTGCCAGCAGCTACCCGGCGGGGGACATATCCTACAATGAGCAGTTCTTC,CASSYPAGDISYNEQFF
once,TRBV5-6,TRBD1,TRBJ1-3,TGTGCCAGCAGCCTGGGATCGGGACAGAGCGTTGGAAACACCATATATTTT,CASSLGSGQSVGNTIYF
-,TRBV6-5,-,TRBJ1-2,TGTGCCAGCAGCGTTCAAAGGGGGTATGGCTACACCTTC,CASSVQRGYGYTF
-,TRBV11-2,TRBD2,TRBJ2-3,TGTGCCAGCAGGACCCTGGGGCGGGGGGACGAGGATACGCAGTATTTT,CASRTLGRGDEDTQYF
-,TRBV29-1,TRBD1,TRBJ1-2,TGCAGCGTTACGGACAGGGGCGAGGGTGGCTACACCTTC,CSVTDRGEGGYTF
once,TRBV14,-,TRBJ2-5,TGTGCCAGCAGCCAAGATTCCGCGGGATTGTTCTGGGGCGGGCCCCAAGAGACCCAGTACTTC,CASSQDSAGLFWGGPQETQYF
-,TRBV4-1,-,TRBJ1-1,TGCGCCAGCAGCCAGGGTTACAGGGACGCTGAAGCTTTCTTT,CASSQGYRDAEAFF
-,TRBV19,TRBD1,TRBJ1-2,TGTGCCAGTACCCGCAGGGGGCGAGACTATGGCTACACCTTC,CASTRRGRDYGYTF
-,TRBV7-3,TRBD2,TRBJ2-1,TGTGCCAGCAGCCCCCATCCTAGCGGGGGGGCCAATGAGCAGTTCTTC,CASSPHPSGGANEQFF
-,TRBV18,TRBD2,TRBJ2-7,TGTGCCAGCTCACCACCACAGCGGGGGGGCCGCGAGCAGTACTTC,CASSPPQRGGREQYF
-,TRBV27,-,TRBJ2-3,TGTGCCAGCAGTTTAAGACCGACTGACACAGATACGCAGTATTTT,CASSLRPTDTDTQYF
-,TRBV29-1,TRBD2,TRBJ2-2,TGCAGCGTTACTAGCGGAGGCGGGGAGCTGTTTTTT,CSVTSGGGELFF
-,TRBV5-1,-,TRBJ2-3,TGCGCCAGCAGCTTGTCCGGGATTAGCACAGATACGCAGTATTTT,CASSLSGISTDTQYF
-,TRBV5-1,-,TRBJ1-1,TGCGCCAGCAGCTGGTCAGGGAACACTGAAGCTTTCTTT,CASSWSGNTEAFF
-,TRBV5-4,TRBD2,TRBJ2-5,TGTGCCAGCAGCCCCTCCGGGGGAGCGGGGCAAGAGACCCAGTACTTC,CASSPSGGAGQETQYF
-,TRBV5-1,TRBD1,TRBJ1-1,TGCGCCAGCAGCCGGGGACAGTCGAACACTGAAGCTTTCTTT,CASSRGQSNTEAFF
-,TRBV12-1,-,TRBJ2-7,TGTGCCAGCAACTTTTACCCCCGGGACTTAAAAACCTACGAGCAGTACTTC,CASNFYPRDLKTYEQYF
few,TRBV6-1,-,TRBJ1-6,TGTGCCAGCAGTGATGCCACCCGCCGGGGGAGTAATTCACCCCTCCACTTT,CASSDATRRGSNSPLHF
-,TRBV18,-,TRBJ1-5,TGTGCCAGCTCACCACTAGGCGGGTCGGGCAATCAGCCCCAGCATTTT,CASSPLGGSGNQPQHF
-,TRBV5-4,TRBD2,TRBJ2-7,TGTGCCAGCAGCTCCGGGACTACCACGATTGAGCAGTACTTC,CASSSGTTTIEQYF
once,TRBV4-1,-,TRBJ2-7,TGCGCCAGCAGCCAAGTTCTCGACACACCCTACGAGCAGTACTTC,CASSQVLDTPYEQYF
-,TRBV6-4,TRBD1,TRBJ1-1,TGTGCCAGCAGTACAGGGGCGAACACTGAAGCTTTCTTT,CASSTGANTEAFF
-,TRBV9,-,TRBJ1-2,TGTGCCAGCAGTCGAAACCCGGACAGTTACGGCTACACCTTC,CASSRNPDSYGYTF
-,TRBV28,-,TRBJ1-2,TGTGCCACCACGGAGGAGCCCCACGGGGGACGACCATATGGCTACACCTTC,CATTEEPHGGRPYGYTF
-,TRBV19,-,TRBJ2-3,TGTGCCAGTAGTCTCTCGGGTGGGCAGTATTTT,CASSLSGGQYF
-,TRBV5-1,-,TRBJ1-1,TGCGCCAGCAGCAACCCGGTGAACACTGAAGCTTTCTTT,CASSNPVNTEAFF
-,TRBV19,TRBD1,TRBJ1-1,TGTGCCAGTACACACAGGGGTCTGAACACTGAAGCTTTCTTT,CASTHRGLNTEAFF
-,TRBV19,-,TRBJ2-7,TGTGCCAGTAGTATAGGCGGCGCGTACGAGCAGTACTTC,CASSIGGAYEQYF
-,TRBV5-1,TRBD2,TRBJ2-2,TGCGCCAGCAGCTTACAGACTAGCGTGACCACCGGGGAGCTGTTTTTT,CASSLQTSVTTGELFF
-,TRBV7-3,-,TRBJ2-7,TGTGCCAGCAGCTTAAGTAGATCTAGCTCCTACGAGCAGTACTTC,CASSLSRSSSYEQYF
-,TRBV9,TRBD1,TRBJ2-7,TGTGCCAGCAGCGTTGAGGGGGACAGCTCCTACGAGCAGTACTTC,CASSVEGDSSYEQYF
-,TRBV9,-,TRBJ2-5,TGTGCCAGCAGCCAACTCGGGGAGACCCAGTACTTC,CASSQLGETQYF
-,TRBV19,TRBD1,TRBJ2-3,TGTGCCAGTAGTACCGGGACAGACACAGATACGCAGTATTTT,CASSTGTDTDTQYF
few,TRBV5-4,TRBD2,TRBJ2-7,TGTGCCAGCAGCCTAGGACTAGCGGGGCCCTACGAGCAGTACTTC,CASSLGLAGPYEQYF
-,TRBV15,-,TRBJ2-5,TGTGCCACCAGCAGAGACTCAGGGATGGAGACCCAGTACTTC,CATSRDSGMETQYF
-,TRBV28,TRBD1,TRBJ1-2,TGTGCCAGCAGTCCACGACCGGGACAGGGGTCCGGTGGCTACACCTTC,CASSPRPGQGSGGYTF
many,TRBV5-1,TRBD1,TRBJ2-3,TGCGCCAGCAGCTTGACGGCCAGGGGGACAGATACGCAGTATTTT,CASSLTARGTDTQYF
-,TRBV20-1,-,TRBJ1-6,TGCAGTGCTAGTTGGGGGGGAAACTCCTATAATTCACCCCTCCACTTT,CSASWGGNSYNSPLHF
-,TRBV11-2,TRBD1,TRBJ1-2,TGTGCCAGCAGCCCAGGGACAGGAGCTTTAAGGAGCTACACCTTC,CASSPGTGALRSYTF
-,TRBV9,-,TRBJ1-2,TGTGCCAGCAGCTTTGAGGACACGATACCCTATGGCTACACCTTC,CASSFEDTIPYGYTF
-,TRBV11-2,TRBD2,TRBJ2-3,TGTGCCAGCAGCTCTAGCGGGGGGGGCACAGATACGCAGTATTTT,CASSSSGGGTDTQYF
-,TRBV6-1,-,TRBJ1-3,TGTGCCAGCAGTGAAGCCCTAAGGCCAGGGCCGGGAAACACCATATATTTT,CASSEALRPGPGNTIYF
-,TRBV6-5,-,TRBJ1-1,TGTGCCAGCCAAAAATTTTCACAGATGAACACTGAAGCTTTCTTT,CASQKFSQMNTEAFF
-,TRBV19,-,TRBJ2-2,TGTGCCAGTAGTATAGGGGCAGGGAACACCGGGGAGCTGTTTTTT,CASSIGAGNTGELFF
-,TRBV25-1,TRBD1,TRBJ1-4,TGTGCCAGCAGTGAATTAGGACAGGCGAATGAAAAACTGTTTTTT,CASSELGQANEKLFF
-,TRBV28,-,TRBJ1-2,TGTGCCAGCAGTCCCCCTGTCTTTTCCTATGGCTACACCTTC,CASSPPVFSYGYTF
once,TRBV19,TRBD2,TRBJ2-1,TGTGCCAGTAGTATCAGCGGGGGTTCCTACAATGAGCAGTTCTTC,CASSISGGSYNEQFF